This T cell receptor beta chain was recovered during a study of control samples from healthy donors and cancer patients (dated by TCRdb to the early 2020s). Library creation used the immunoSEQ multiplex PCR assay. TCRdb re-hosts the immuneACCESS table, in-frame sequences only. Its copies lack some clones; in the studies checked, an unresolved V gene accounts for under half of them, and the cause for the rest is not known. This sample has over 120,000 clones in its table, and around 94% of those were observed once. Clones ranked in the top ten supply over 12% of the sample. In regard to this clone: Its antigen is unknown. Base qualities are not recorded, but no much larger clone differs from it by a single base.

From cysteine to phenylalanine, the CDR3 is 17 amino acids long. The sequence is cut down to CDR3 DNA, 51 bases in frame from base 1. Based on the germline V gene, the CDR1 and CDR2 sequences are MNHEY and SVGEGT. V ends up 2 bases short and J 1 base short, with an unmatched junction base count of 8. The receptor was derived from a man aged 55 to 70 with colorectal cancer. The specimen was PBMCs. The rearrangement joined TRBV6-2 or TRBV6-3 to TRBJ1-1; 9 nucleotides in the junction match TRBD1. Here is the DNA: TGTGCCAGCAGTTACCCTCCGGGACAGGGAAAGAACACTGAAGCTTTCTTT. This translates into CASSYPPGQGKNTEAFF.